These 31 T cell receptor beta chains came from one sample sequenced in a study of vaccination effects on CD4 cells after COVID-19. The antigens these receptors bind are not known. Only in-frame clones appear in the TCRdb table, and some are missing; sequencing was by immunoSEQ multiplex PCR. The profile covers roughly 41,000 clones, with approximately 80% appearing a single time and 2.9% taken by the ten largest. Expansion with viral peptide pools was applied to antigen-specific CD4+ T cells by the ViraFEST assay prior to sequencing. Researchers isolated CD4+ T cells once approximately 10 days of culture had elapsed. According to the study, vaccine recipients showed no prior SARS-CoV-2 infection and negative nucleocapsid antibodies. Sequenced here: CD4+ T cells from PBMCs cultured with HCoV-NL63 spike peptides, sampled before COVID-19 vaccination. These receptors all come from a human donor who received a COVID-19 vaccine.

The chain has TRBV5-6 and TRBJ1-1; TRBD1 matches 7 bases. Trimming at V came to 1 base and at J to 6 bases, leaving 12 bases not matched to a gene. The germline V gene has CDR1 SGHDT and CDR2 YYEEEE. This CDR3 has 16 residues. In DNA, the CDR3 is TGTGCCAGCAGCTTGCGCTTTTCAGGGGGAGGGGCTGAAGCTTTCTTT. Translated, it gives CASSLRFSGGGAEAFF. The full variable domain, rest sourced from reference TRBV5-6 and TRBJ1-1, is DAGVTQSPTHLIKTRGQQVTLRCSPKSGHDTVSWYQQALGQGPQFIFQYYEEEERQRGNFPDRFSGHQFPNYSSELNVNALLLGDSALYLCASSLRFSGGGAEAFFGQGTRLTVV.

CDR3 amino acids: CASSATRGYGYTF. In DNA, the CDR3 is TGTGCCAGCAGCGCCACAAGGGGCTATGGCTACACCTTC. The chain joins TRBV11-2 to TRBJ1-2; possible D gene TRBD1, 5 bases. The CDR3 has 13 amino acids. Germline assignment: CDR1 SGHAT and CDR2 FQNNGV. Trimming left V 5 bases short and J 4 bases short, with 11 bases between.

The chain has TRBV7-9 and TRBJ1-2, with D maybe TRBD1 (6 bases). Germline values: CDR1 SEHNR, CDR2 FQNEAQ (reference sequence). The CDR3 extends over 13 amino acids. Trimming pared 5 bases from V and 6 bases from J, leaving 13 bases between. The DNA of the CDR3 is TGTGCCAGCAGCCTCGGACAGAACAATGGCTACACCTTC. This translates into CASSLGQNNGYTF.

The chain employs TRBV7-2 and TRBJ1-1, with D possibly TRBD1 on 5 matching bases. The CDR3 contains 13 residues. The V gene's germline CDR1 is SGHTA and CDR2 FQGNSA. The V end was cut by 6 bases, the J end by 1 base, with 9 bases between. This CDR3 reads CASSPGPNTEAFF. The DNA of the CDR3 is TGTGCCAGCAGTCCGGGACCGAACACTGAAGCTTTCTTT.

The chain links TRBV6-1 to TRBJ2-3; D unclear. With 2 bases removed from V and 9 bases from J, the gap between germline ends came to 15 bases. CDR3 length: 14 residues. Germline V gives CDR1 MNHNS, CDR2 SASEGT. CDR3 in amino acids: CASSEFKGLGTQYF. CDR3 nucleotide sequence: TGTGCCAGCAGTGAATTTAAGGGTTTAGGCACGCAGTATTTT.

The CDR3: CASSQDAGGREQFF. The CDR3 DNA reads as TGTGCCAGCAGCCAAGACGCGGGGGGCCGTGAGCAGTTCTTC. The J gene is TRBJ2-1, the V gene TRBV3-1 (or the pseudogene TRBV3-2); 8 nucleotides align to TRBD2. The CDR3 has 14 residues. Germline assignment: CDR1 LGHDT and CDR2 YNNKEL (reference sequence). V was clipped by 0 bases and J by 9 bases; unmatched bases: 4.

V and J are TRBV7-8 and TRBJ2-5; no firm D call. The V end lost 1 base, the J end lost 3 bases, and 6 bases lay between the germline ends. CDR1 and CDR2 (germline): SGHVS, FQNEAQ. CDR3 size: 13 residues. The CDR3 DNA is TGTGCCAGCAGCTTAGGTATAGAAGAGACCCAGTACTTC. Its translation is CASSLGIEETQYF.

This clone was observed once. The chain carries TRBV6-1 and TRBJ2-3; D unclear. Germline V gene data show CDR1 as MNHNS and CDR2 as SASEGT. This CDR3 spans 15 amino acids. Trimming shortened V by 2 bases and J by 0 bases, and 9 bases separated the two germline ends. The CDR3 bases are TGTGCCAGCAGTGAACTACCCTTTAGCACAGATACGCAGTATTTT. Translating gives CASSELPFSTDTQYF.

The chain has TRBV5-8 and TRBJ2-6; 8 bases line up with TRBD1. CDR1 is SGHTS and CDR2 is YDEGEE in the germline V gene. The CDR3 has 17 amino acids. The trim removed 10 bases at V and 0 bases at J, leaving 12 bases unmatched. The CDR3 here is CASGADRAFSGANVLTF. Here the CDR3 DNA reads TGTGCCTCGGGGGCGGACAGGGCTTTCTCTGGGGCCAACGTCCTGACTTTC.

The CDR3 nucleotides read TGTGCCAGCAGTCTAGGACAGGGATCACCCCTCCACTTT. Residues: CASSLGQGSPLHF. The rearrangement joins TRBV12-3 or TRBV12-4 to TRBJ1-6; TRBD1 agrees at 8 bases. CDR3 length equals 13 residues. After removal of 5 bases from V and 10 bases from J, the junction contained 4 bases not matched to a gene.

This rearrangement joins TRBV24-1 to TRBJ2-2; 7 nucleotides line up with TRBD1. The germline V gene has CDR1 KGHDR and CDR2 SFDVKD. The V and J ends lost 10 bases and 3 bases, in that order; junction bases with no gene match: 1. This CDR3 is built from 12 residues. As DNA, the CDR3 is TGTGCCACGGGACAGTACACCGGGGAGCTGTTTTTT. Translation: CATGQYTGELFF.

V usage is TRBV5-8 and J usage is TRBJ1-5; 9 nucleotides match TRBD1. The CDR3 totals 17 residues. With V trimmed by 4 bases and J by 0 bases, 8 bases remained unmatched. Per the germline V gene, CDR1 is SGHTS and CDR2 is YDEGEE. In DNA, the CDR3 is TGTGCCAGCAGCGCCGGGACAGGGATCTATAGCAATCAGCCCCAGCATTTT. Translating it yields CASSAGTGIYSNQPQHF.

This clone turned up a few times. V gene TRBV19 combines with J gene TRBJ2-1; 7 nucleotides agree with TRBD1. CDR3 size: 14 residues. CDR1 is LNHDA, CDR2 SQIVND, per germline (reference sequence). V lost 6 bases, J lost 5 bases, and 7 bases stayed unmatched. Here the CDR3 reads CASRRDSYNNEQFF. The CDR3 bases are TGTGCCAGTAGAAGGGACAGCTATAACAATGAGCAGTTCTTC.

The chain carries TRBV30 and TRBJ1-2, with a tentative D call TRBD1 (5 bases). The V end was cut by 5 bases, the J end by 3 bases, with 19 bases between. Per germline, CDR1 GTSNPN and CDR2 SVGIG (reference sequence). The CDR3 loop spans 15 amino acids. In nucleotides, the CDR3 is TGTGCCTGGGCCCTGGCTGGGACGAATGACTATGGCTACACCTTC. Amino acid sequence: CAWALAGTNDYGYTF.

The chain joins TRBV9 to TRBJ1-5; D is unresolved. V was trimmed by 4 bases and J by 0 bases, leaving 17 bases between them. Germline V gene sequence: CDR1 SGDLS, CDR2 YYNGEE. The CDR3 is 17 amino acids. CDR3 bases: TGTGCCAGCAGCTCGAGAACCCAAAGGGATAGCAATCAGCCCCAGCATTTT. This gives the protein CASSSRTQRDSNQPQHF.

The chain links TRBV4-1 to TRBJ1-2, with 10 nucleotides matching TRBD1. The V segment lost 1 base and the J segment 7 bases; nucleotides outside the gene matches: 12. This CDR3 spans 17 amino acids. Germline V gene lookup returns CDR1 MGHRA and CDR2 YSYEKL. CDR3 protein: CASSQVGTGATRRGYTF. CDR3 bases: TGCGCCAGCAGCCAAGTTGGGACAGGGGCCACTCGCCGTGGCTACACCTTC.

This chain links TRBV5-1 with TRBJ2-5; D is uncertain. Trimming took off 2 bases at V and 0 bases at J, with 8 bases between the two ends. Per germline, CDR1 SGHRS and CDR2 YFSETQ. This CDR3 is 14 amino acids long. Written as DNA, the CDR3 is TGCGCCAGCAGCTTAGGGATTAACCAAGAGACCCAGTACTTC. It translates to CASSLGINQETQYF.

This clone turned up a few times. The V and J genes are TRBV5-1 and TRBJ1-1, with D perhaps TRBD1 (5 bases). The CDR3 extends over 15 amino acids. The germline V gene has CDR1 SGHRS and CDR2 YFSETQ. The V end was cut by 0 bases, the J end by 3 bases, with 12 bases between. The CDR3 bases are TGCGCCAGCAGCTTGGGCGGGGGGGAGGACACTGAAGCTTTCTTT. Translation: CASSLGGGEDTEAFF.

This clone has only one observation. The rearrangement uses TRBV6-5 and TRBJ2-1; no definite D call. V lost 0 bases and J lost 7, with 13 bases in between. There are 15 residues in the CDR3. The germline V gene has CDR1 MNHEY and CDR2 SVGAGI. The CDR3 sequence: CASSYSSVQRNEQFF. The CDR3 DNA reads TGTGCCAGCAGTTACTCGAGTGTACAAAGGAATGAGCAGTTCTTC.

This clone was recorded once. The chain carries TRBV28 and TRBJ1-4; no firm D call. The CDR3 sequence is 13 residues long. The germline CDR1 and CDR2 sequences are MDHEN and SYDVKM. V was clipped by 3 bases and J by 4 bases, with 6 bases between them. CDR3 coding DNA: TGTGCCAGCAGTTTCCCAAGTAATGAAAAACTGTTTTTT. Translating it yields CASSFPSNEKLFF.

CDR3 bases: TGTGCCAGTGATTCGACAGGGGTGAATGAAAAACTGTTTTTT. It translates to CASDSTGVNEKLFF. The chain has TRBV2 and TRBJ1-4, with 8 bases that match TRBD1. The CDR3 extends over 14 amino acids. The V segment lost 9 bases and the J segment 5 bases; nucleotides outside the gene matches: 8. Germline CDR1 is SNHLY and CDR2 is FYNNEI.

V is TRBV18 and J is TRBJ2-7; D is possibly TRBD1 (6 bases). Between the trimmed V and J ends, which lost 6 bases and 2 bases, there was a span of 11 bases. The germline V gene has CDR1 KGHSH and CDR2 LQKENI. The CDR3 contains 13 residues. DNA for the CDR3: TGTGCCAGCTCGTGGGGACAAACCTACGAGCAGTACGTC. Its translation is CASSWGQTYEQYV.

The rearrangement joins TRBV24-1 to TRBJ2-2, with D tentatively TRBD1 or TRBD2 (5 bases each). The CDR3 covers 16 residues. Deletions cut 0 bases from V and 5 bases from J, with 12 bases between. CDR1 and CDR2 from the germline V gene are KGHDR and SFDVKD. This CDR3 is CATSDLLPGQTGELFF. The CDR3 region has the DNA TGTGCCACCAGTGATTTGTTACCGGGGCAGACCGGGGAGCTGTTTTTT.

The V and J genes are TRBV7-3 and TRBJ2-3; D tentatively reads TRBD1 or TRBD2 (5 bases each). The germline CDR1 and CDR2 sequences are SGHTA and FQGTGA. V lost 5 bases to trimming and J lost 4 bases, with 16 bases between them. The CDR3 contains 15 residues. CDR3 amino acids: CASSPRGAGSDTQYF. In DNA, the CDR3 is TGTGCCAGCAGCCCACGGGGTGCAGGGTCAGATACGCAGTATTTT.

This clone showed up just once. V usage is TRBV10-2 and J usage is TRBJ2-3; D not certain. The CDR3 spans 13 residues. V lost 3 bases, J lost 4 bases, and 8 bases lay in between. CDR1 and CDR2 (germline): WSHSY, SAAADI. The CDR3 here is CASSDPAPDTQYF. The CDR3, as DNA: TGCGCCAGCAGTGATCCCGCACCAGATACGCAGTATTTT.

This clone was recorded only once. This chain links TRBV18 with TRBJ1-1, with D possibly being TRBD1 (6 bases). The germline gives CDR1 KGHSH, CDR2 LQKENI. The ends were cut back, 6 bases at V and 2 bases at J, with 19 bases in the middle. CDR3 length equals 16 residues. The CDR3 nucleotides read TGTGCCAGCTCCCGCGCCTCAAGGACAGCTAACACTGAAGCTTTCTTT. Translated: CASSRASRTANTEAFF. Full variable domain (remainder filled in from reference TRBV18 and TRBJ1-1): NAGVMQNPRHLVRRRGQEARLRCSPMKGHSHVYWYRQLPEEGLKFMVYLQKENIIDESGMPKERFSAEFPKEGPSILRIQQVVRGDSAAYFCASSRASRTANTEAFFGQGTRLTVV.

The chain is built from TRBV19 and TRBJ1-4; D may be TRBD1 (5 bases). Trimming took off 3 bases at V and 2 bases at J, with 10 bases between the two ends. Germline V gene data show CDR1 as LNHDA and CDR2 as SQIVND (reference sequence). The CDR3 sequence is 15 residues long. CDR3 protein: CASSIGGVTNEKLFF. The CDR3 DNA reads TGTGCCAGTAGTATCGGGGGGGTGACTAATGAAAAACTGTTTTTT.

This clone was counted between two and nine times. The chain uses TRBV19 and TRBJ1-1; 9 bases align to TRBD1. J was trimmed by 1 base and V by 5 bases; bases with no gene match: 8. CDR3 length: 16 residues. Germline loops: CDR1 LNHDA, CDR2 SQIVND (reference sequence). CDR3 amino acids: CASSSGGTGKNTEAFF. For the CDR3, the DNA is TGTGCCAGTAGTTCGGGAGGGACAGGGAAGAACACTGAAGCTTTCTTT.

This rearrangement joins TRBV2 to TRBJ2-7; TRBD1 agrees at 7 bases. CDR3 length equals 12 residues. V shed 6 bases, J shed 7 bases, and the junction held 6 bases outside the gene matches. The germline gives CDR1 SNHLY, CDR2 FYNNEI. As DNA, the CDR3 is TGTGCCAGCAGAAGACAGGGCCTAGAGCAGTACGTC. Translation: CASRRQGLEQYV.

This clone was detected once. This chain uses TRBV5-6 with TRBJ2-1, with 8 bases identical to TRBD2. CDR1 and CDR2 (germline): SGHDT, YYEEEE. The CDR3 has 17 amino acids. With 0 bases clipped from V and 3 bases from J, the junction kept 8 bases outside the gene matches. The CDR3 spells CASSLELGGGSYNEQFF. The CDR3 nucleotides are TGTGCCAGCAGCTTGGAACTCGGGGGGGGGAGCTACAATGAGCAGTTCTTC.

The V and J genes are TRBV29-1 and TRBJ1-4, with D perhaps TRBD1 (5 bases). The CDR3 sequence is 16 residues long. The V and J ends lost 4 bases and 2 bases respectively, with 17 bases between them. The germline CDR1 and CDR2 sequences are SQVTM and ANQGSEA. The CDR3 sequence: CSVGGSGRGTNEKLFF. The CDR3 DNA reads TGCAGCGTTGGTGGCTCAGGGAGGGGTACTAATGAAAAACTGTTTTTT.